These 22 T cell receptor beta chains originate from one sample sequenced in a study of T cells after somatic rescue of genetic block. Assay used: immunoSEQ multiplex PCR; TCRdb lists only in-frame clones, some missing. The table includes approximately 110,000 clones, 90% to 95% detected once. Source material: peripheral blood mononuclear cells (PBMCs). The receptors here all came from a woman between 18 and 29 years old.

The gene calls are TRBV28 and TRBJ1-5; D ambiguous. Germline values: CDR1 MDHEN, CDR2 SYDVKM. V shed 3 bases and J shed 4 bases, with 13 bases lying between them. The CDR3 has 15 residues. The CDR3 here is CASSFDSRGNQPQHF. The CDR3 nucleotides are TGTGCCAGCAGTTTCGATTCCCGAGGAAATCAGCCCCAGCATTTT.

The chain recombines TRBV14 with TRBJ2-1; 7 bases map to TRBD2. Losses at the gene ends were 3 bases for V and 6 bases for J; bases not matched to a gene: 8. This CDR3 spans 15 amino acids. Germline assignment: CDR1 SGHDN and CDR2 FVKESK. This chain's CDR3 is CASSQWTRVSNEQFF. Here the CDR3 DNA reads TGTGCCAGCAGCCAGTGGACTAGAGTTTCCAATGAGCAGTTCTTC.

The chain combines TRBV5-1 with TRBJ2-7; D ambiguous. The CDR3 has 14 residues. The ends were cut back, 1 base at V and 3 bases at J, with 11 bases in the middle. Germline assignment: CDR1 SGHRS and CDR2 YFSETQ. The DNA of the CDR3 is TGCGCCAGCAGCTTGTTTCTACAGAGCTACGAGCAGTACTTC. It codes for CASSLFLQSYEQYF.

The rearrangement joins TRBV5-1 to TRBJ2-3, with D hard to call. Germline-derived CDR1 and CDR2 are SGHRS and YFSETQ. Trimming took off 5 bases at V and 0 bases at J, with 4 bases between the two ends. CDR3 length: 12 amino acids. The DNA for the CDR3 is TGCGCCAGCAGTCTTAGCACAGATACGCAGTATTTT. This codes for CASSLSTDTQYF.

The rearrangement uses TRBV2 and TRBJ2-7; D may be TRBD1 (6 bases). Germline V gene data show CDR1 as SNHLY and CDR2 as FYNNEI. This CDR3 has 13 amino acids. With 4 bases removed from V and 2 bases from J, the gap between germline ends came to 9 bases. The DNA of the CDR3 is TGTGCCAGCAGTGTCAGGGGCCCCTACGAGCAGTACTTC. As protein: CASSVRGPYEQYF. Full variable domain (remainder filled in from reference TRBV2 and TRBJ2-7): EPEVTQTPSHQVTQMGQEVILRCVPISNHLYFYWYRQILGQKVEFLVSFYNNEISEKSEIFDDQFSVERPDGSNFTLKIRSTKLEDSAMYFCASSVRGPYEQYFGPGTRLTVT.

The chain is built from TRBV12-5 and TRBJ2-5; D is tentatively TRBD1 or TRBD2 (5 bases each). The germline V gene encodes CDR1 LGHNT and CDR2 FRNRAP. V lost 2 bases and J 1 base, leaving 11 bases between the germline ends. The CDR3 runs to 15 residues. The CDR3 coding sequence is TGTGCTAGTGGTTTGTCACGGGGCTCCCAAGAGACCCAGTACTTC. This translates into CASGLSRGSQETQYF.

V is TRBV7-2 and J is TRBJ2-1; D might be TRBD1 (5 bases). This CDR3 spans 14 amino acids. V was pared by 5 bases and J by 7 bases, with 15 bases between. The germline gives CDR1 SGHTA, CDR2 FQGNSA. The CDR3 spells CASSPKGAWNEQFF. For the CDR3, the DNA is TGTGCCAGCAGCCCCAAAGGGGCCTGGAATGAGCAGTTCTTC.

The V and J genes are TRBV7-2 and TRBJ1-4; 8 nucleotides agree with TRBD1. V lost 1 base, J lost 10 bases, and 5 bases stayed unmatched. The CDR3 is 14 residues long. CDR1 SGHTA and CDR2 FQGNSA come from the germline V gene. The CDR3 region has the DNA TGTGCCAGCAGCTTAGAGACAGGGGTAGGAAAACTGTTTTTT. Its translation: CASSLETGVGKLFF.

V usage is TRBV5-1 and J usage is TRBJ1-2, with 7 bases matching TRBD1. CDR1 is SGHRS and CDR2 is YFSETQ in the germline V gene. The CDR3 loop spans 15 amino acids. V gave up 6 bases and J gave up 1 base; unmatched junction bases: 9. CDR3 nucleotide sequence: TGCGCCAGCACCCCTGGCGGGACAGATAACTATGGCTACACCTTC. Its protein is CASTPGGTDNYGYTF. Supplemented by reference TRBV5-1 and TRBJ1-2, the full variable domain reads KAGVTQTPRYLIKTRGQQVTLSCSPISGHRSVSWYQQTPGQGLQFLFEYFSETQRNKGNFPGRFSGRQFSNSRSEMNVSTLELGDSALYLCASTPGGTDNYGYTFGSGTRLTVV.

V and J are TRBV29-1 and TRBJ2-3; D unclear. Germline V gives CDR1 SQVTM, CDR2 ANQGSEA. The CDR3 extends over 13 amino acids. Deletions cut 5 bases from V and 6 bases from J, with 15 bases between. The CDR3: CSVLKQLRDTQYF. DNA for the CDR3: TGCAGCGTTTTGAAGCAACTTAGGGATACGCAGTATTTT.

The CDR3 region has the DNA TGCGCCAGCAGCTTGGCCGGGAGGGACACTGAAGCTTTCTTT. It codes for CASSLAGRDTEAFF. V usage is TRBV5-1 and J usage is TRBJ1-1, with D unclear. V lost 0 bases to trimming and J lost 3 bases, with 9 bases between them. Germline V gene lookup returns CDR1 SGHRS and CDR2 YFSETQ. CDR3 length: 14 residues.

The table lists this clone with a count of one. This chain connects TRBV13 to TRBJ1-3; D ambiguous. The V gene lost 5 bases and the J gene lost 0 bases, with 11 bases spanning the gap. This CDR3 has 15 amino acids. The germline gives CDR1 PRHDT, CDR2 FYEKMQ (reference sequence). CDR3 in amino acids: CASSPRPRSGNTIYF. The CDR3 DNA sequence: TGTGCCAGCAGCCCCAGGCCCCGCTCTGGAAACACCATATATTTT.

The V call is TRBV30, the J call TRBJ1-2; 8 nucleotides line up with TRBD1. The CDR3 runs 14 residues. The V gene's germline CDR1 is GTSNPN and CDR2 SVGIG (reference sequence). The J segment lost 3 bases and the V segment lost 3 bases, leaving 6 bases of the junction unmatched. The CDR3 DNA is TGTGCCTGGAGCTTTGACAGGGGAGACTATGGCTACACCTTC. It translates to CAWSFDRGDYGYTF.

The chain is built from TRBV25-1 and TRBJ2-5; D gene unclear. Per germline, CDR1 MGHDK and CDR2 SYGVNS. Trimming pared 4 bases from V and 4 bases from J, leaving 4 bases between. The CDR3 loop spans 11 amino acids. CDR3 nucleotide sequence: TGTGCCAGCAGTGTAGGAGAGACCCAGTACTTC. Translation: CASSVGETQYF.

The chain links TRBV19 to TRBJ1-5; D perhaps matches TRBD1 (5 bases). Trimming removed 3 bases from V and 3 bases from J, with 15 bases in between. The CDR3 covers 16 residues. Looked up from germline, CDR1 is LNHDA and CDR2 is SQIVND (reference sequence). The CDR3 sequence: CASSMIGVGDNQPQHF. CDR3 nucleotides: TGTGCCAGTAGTATGATAGGGGTGGGGGACAATCAGCCCCAGCATTTT.

The CDR3 DNA reads TGTGCCAGCAGCCCCGGGACAGGGTTACAAAAACTGTTTTTT. Translation: CASSPGTGLQKLFF. V gene TRBV5-4 combines with J gene TRBJ1-4, with TRBD1 matching over 9 bases. This CDR3 contains 14 residues. The ends lost 4 bases at V and 9 bases at J; junction bases unmatched: 7. Germline V lookup: CDR1 SGHNT, CDR2 YYREEE (reference sequence).

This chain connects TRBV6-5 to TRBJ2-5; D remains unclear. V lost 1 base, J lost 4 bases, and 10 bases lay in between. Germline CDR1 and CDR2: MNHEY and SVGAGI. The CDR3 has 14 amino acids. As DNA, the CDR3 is TGTGCCAGCAGTTACTGGGCCTCCGGAGAGACCCAGTACTTC. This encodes CASSYWASGETQYF.

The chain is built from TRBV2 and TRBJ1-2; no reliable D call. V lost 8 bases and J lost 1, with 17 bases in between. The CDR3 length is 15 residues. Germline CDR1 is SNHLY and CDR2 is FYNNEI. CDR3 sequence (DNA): TGTGCCAGCCGGGCCAGTAGGGCCTATAACTATGGCTACACCTTC. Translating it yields CASRASRAYNYGYTF.

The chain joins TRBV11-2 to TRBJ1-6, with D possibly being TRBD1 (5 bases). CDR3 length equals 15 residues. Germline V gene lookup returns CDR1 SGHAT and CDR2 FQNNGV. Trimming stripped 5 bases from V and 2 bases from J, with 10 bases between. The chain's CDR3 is CASSPRGAYNSPLHF. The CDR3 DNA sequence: TGTGCCAGCAGCCCTAGGGGAGCCTATAATTCACCCCTCCACTTT.

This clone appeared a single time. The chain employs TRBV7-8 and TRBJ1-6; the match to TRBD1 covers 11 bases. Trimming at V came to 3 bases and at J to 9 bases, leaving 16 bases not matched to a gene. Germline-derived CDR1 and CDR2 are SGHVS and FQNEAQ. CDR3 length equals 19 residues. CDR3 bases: TGTGCCAGCAGCTTGCGTCCGGGACAGGGGGTCGGGGTCGGTTCACCCCTCCACTTT. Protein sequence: CASSLRPGQGVGVGSPLHF.

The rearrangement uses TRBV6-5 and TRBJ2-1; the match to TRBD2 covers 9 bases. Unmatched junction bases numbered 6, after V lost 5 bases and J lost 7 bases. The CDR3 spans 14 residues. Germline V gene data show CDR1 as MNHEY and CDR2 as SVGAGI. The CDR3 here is CASSPSGGKNEQFF. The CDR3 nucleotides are TGTGCCAGCAGTCCCAGCGGGGGGAAAAATGAGCAGTTCTTC.

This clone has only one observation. CDR3 in amino acids: CASSSGRQAYEQYF. The CDR3 DNA follows: TGTGCCAGTAGTAGTGGTAGGCAGGCGTACGAGCAGTACTTC. The chain recombines TRBV19 with TRBJ2-7; no clear D. Trimming stripped 4 bases from V and 4 bases from J, with 14 bases between. The V gene's germline CDR1 is LNHDA and CDR2 SQIVND (reference sequence). The CDR3 extends over 14 amino acids.